This T cell receptor (beta chain) is drawn from a study of identical twins. Whole-study findings and limits: Abundant cord blood beta clonotypes carried fewer insertions; memory repertoires showed none. A partial confounding effect on zero-insertion analyses could come from invariant MAIT and iNKT cells. Twin pairs had excess sharing that was weaker in beta out-of-frame sequences.

Worth noting for this clonotype: Its antigen is unknown.

Addition of a universal primer site occurred through template switching, and cDNA carried unique molecular identifiers. TCRdb fed the 5' RACE reads into MiXCR, producing one record per CDR3 protein. The sample lists about 530,000 distinct CDR3 sequences; around 15% were seen once. Germline V gene lookup returns CDR1 MGHRA and CDR2 YSYEKL. The CDR3 runs to 14 residues. J gave up 3 bases and V 3 bases, and 5 bases lay outside the gene matches. This same sample was also taken into another study, of yellow fever vaccine responses in identical twins.

The sequenced sample was CD4+ T cells sorted from blood. The TCR sequence derives from a woman aged 18-30 years in good health. The chain links TRBV4-1 to TRBJ2-7, with 7 nucleotides matching TRBD1. In nucleotides, the CDR3 is TGCGCCAGCAGCCAGCCGGGACAGAGCTACGAGCAGTACTTC. It is translated as CASSQPGQSYEQYF.